This T cell receptor (beta chain) was recovered during a study of siplizumab effects on memory and regulatory T cells. TCRdb keeps only in-frame clones here, not all; method: immunoSEQ multiplex PCR. Here the sample spans roughly 100,000 clones, under 95% being singletons. The specimen was CD4+ T cells sorted from blood. This TCR was sampled from a human donor in good health.

The CDR3 here is CASSLMGEGYQETQYF. As DNA, the CDR3 is TGCGCCAGCAGCCTTATGGGCGAAGGTTACCAAGAGACCCAGTACTTC. This chain uses TRBV4-1 with TRBJ2-5; D is ambiguous. CDR1 and CDR2 (germline): MGHRA, YSYEKL. CDR3 length equals 16 residues. V was shortened by 4 bases and J by 0 bases, with 15 bases between the two germline ends.